What follows are 23 T cell receptor beta chains derived from one specimen sequenced in a study of tumor-infiltrating lymphocytes in primary liver carcinoma. Synthesis of TCR beta cDNA was carried out from around 540 ng total RNA with a constant-region primer. Slightly modified ARM-PCR with three nested multiplex PCR rounds yielded TCR beta libraries. In the first two PCR rounds, TRBV1-TRBV30 forward primers were paired with a C-beta reverse primer, and each round lasted around 10 cycles. TCRdb reprocessed the multiplex PCR reads via MiXCR and lists one record per CDR3 protein. In the table there are 90,000 to 100,000 distinct CDR3 sequences, approximately 68% of which are singletons. Unsorted bulk tissue, about 19-32 mg of it, served as the source for co-extraction of RNA and DNA. Sample: liver tumor tissue from sampling region 5. Subset reported: tumor region T5, tumor centre. The receptors come from a woman aged 60 to 75 with primary liver carcinoma and hepatitis B virus infection.

A note on this clonotype: An end of the junction does not agree with germline; a read error may underlie this. The chain is built from TRBV11-2 and TRBJ2-3; no clear D gene. CDR1 SGHAT and CDR2 FQNNGV come from the germline V gene. This CDR3 region has 14 residues. CDR3 sequence reads: CASSLGLPIDKQYF. The CDR3 nucleotides read TGTGCCAGCAGCCTGGGCCTCCCCATAGATAAGCAGTATTTT.

Notes on this clonotype: A junction boundary mismatches the germline segment, possibly from a read error. The V call is TRBV6-1, the J call TRBJ2-1, with no clear D. The length of the CDR3 is 14 residues. Germline CDR1 reads MNHNS; CDR2 reads SASEGT. The DNA of the CDR3 is TGTGCCAGCAGTACAGAGGCTCTGGGATCTGAGCAATTCTTC. This sequence encodes CASSTEALGSEQFF.

Many counts were recorded for this clonotype. At one boundary the junction diverges from the germline segment, which might be a read error. This rearrangement joins TRBV5-4 to TRBJ2-1, with 8 bases aligning to TRBD2. This CDR3 comprises 14 residues. CDR1 and CDR2 (germline): SGHNT, YYREEE (reference sequence). The CDR3: CASSLGDARLASIF. DNA for the CDR3: TGTGCCAGCAGCTTGGGGGATGCGAGACTAGCGTCAATCTTC.

Concerning this clonotype: Since a much larger clone is just one base distant, this may be a read error. The chain uses TRBV6-5 and TRBJ1-5, with 7 bases lining up with TRBD1. The CDR3 is 16 residues long. The V gene's germline CDR1 is MNHEY and CDR2 SVGAGI. The CDR3 nucleotides read TGTGCCGGCAGTTCCAGCCGACAGGGCAACGGACAGCCCCAGCATTTT. Translating gives CAGSSSRQGNGQPQHF.

There are a few counts of this clonotype. This CDR3 is missing its conserved last phenylalanine or tryptophan, likely due to a read error. The chain has TRBV7-8 and TRBJ2-1; TRBD2 matches 9 bases. Germline CDR1 reads SGHVS; CDR2 reads FQNEAQ. The CDR3 consists of 15 residues. Trimming at V came to 4 bases and at J to 4 bases, leaving 5 bases not matched to a gene. The chain's CDR3 is CASSWRTSVYNEQFI. CDR3 nucleotide sequence: TGTGCCAGCAGCTGGAGGACTAGCGTGTACAATGAGCAGTTCATC.

Comments on this clonotype: At one boundary the junction diverges from the germline segment, which might be a read error. This chain links TRBV4-2 with TRBJ2-7, with 7 bases fitting TRBD2. The CDR3 runs 16 residues. Germline CDR1 is LGHNA and CDR2 is YNFKEQ. The CDR3 region is CASSRESGTPSYEQYF. Written as DNA, the CDR3 is TGTGCCAGCAGCCGAGAAAGCGGGACCCCCTCCTACGAGCAATACTTC.

With respect to this clonotype: A junction end diverges from the germline sequence, so it may reflect a read error. V gene TRBV29-1 combines with J gene TRBJ2-5; D is uncertain. Germline CDR1 reads SQVTM; CDR2 reads ANQGSEA. The CDR3 loop spans 11 amino acids. The CDR3 loop reads CSIEYEETQYF. In nucleotides, the CDR3 is TGCAGCATTGAATACGAAGAAACCCAGTACTTC.

The table lists this clonotype with a count of one. This may be a read error, as it is one base from a much larger clone. This chain links TRBV5-6 with TRBJ2-1; D is tentatively TRBD1 or TRBD2 (5 bases each). From germline, CDR1 is SGHDT and CDR2 YYEEEE. V lost 6 bases to trimming and J lost 3 bases, with 16 bases between them. This CDR3 spans 15 amino acids. The DNA for the CDR3 is TGTGCCAGCACACAAGCGAGGGGAAACTACAATGAGCAGTTCTTC. Its translation is CASTQARGNYNEQFF.

A note on this clonotype: A read error may be the cause here, since a much bigger clone is one base away. This chain connects TRBV5-8 to TRBJ2-7; D remains ambiguous. Germline values: CDR1 SGHTS, CDR2 YDEGEE. The CDR3 contains 13 residues. Trimming took 4 bases from V and 3 from J, leaving 11 bases between them. Here the CDR3 DNA reads TGTGCCAGCAGCCGACTTGTTCTCTACGAGCAGTACTTC. Its protein product is CASSRLVLYEQYF.

CDR3 protein: CASGSTSGSYEQYF. As DNA, the CDR3 is TGTGCTAGTGGTTCGACAAGTGGCTCTTACGAGCAGTACTTC. The V and J genes are TRBV12-5 and TRBJ2-7; D not resolved. This CDR3 region has 14 residues. V was cut by 4 bases and J by 4 bases, with 14 bases left in between. CDR1 LGHNT and CDR2 FRNRAP come from the germline V gene.

Of note for this clonotype: Relative to the germline gene, one junction end is altered; a read error may explain this. The CDR3 loop is CASILLAGNTTYF. CDR3 nucleotides: TGTGCCAGCATCTTACTGGCTGGAAACACCACATATTTT. The chain combines TRBV11-2 with TRBJ1-3; D not resolved. Germline V CDR1 and CDR2: SGHAT, FQNNGV. The CDR3 is made up of 13 amino acids.

Comment on this clonotype: The junction shows a germline mismatch at one end, possibly a read error. The chain carries TRBV11-2 and TRBJ2-3; the D gene is possibly TRBD2 (7 bases). The CDR3 spans 13 residues. Germline V gene sequence: CDR1 SGHAT, CDR2 FQNNGV. CDR3 loop: CASSSGLGGGRYF. Here the CDR3 DNA reads TGTGCTAGCAGCTCTGGACTAGGGGGAGGCCGGTATTTT.

This clonotype was counted at least ten times. This rearrangement joins TRBV10-3 to TRBJ2-7; unclear D gene. V was cut by 4 bases and J by 10 bases, with 14 bases left in between. The CDR3 loop spans 12 amino acids. Germline V gene lookup returns CDR1 ENHRY and CDR2 SYGVKD. The CDR3 sequence is CAISGPTAPQYF. CDR3 nucleotide sequence: TGTGCCATCAGTGGCCCGACTGCGCCCCAGTACTTC.

V usage is TRBV6-1 and J usage is TRBJ1-5; unclear D gene. The ends were cut back, 0 bases at V and 5 bases at J, with 20 bases in the middle. In germline, CDR1 is MNHNS, CDR2 SASEGT. The CDR3 length is 18 residues. CDR3 nucleotide sequence: TGTGCCAGCAGTGAAGCATATCTCAGGTGGGCGAGATATCAGCCCCAGCATTTT. It encodes CASSEAYLRWARYQPQHF.

Remarks on this clonotype: The missing conserved phenylalanine or tryptophan at the end of this CDR3 makes a read error likely. CDR3 in amino acids: CASNLGRGEPPATDTQYL. CDR3 in DNA: TGTGCCAGCAACCTAGGGAGAGGAGAGCCCCCGGCGACAGATACGCAGTATCTT. The rearrangement uses TRBV5-5 and TRBJ2-3; maybe TRBD2 (5 bases). The CDR3 has 18 residues. V lost 6 bases to trimming and J lost 3 bases, with 26 bases between them. The germline CDR1 and CDR2 sequences are SGHKS and YYEKEE (reference sequence).

Turning to this clonotype: Likely a read error: the CDR3 ends without its conserved phenylalanine or tryptophan. This chain joins TRBV11-3 and TRBJ2-4; 11 nucleotides align to TRBD2. CDR3 length: 18 residues. Trimming at V came to 5 bases and at J to 5 bases, leaving 14 bases not matched to a gene. Germline CDR1 is SGHNT and CDR2 is YENEEA. For the CDR3, the DNA is TGTGCCAGCAGCCCGGCCCGATTAGCGGGAGGGTGGGAAAACATTCAGTACATC. It yields the protein CASSPARLAGGWENIQYI.

A word on this clonotype: A read error may be the cause here, since a much bigger clone is one base away. The chain is built from TRBV29-1 and TRBJ1-4; 8 bases agree with TRBD1. From germline, CDR1 is SQVTM and CDR2 ANQGSEA. This CDR3 contains 14 residues. The CDR3 nucleotides are TGCAACGCTGGGCAGGGGGCTGCTTATGAAAAACTGTTTTTT. It specifies CNAGQGAAYEKLFF. The whole variable domain, filled in from reference TRBV29-1 and TRBJ1-4, reads SAVISQKPSRDICQRGTSLTIQCQVDSQVTMMFWYRQQPGQSLTLIATANQGSEATYESGFVIDKFPISRPNLTFSTLTVSNMSPEDSSIYLCNAGQGAAYEKLFFGSGTQLSVL.

This clonotype has just a few counts. The chain employs TRBV28 and TRBJ1-1; tentatively, D is TRBD1 (5 bases). Deletions cut 5 bases from V and 5 bases from J, with 18 bases between. CDR1 MDHEN and CDR2 SYDVKM come from the germline V gene. There are 15 residues in the CDR3. This chain's CDR3 is CASSPAGGVRTEAFF. CDR3 DNA sequence: TGTGCCAGCAGTCCCGCCGGGGGGGTGCGGACTGAAGCTTTCTTT. Combining the CDR3 with reference TRBV28 and TRBJ1-1 gives the whole variable domain DVKVTQSSRYLVKRTGEKVFLECVQDMDHENMFWYRQDPGLGLRLIYFSYDVKMKEKGDIPEGYSVSREKKERFSLILESASTNQTSMYLCASSPAGGVRTEAFFGQGTRLTVV.

As to this clonotype: The final CDR3 position lacks the conserved phenylalanine or tryptophan, pointing to a likely read error. This chain uses TRBV7-8 with TRBJ2-7, with 7 bases that match TRBD1. Per the germline V gene, CDR1 is SGHVS and CDR2 is FQNEAQ. After removal of 8 bases from V and 0 bases from J, the junction contained 10 bases not matched to a gene. The CDR3 loop spans 15 amino acids. CDR3 DNA: TGTGCCAGCTGCCTAAGGGGGCCGAGCTCCTACGAGCAGTACCTC. It translates to CASCLRGPSSYEQYL.

In regard to this clonotype: Compared with germline, one end of the junction differs, possibly owing to a read error. This sequence joins TRBV11-2 and TRBJ2-3; possible D gene TRBD1, 6 bases. The J call may be mistaken, given a closer DNA end match to TRBJ1-5. The germline V gene has CDR1 SGHAT and CDR2 FQNNGV. CDR3 length: 17 amino acids. CDR3 coding DNA: TGTGCCAGTAGCTTAGGGGGACTAACATACACGTCAGATACGCAGCATTTT. This sequence encodes CASSLGGLTYTSDTQHF.

On this clonotype: The junction departs from the called germline gene at one end, perhaps through a read error. DNA of the CDR3: TGTGCCAGCACCTTGGGGGCGGGAGCCTACAATGAGCAGCTCTTC. This gives the protein CASTLGAGAYNEQLF. The V call is TRBV6-1, the J call TRBJ2-1; D might be TRBD2 (7 bases). Germline CDR1 reads MNHNS; CDR2 reads SASEGT. There are 15 residues in the CDR3.

This clonotype was picked up a small number of times. This rearrangement joins TRBV28 to TRBJ1-2; TRBD1 aligns across 8 bases. The CDR3 runs to 13 residues. Trimming removed 5 bases from V and 8 bases from J; junction bases left unmatched: 7. Germline CDR1 and CDR2: MDHEN and SYDVKM. In DNA, the CDR3 is TGTGCCAGCAGTGACAGGGGCCCAAGCGGCTACACCTTC. Translated, it gives CASSDRGPSGYTF.

Concerning this clonotype itself: This CDR3 fails to terminate in the conserved phenylalanine or tryptophan, so it likely reflects a read error. V is TRBV29-1 and J is TRBJ2-7; tentative D call: TRBD1 (6 bases). Germline-derived CDR1 and CDR2 are SQVTM and ANQGSEA. This CDR3 has 13 amino acids. CDR3 protein: CGAGNPGTGEQYL. The CDR3 DNA follows: TGCGGCGCCGGCAACCCCGGAACAGGGGAGCAGTACCTC.